This T cell receptor (beta chain) was recovered during a study of blood T cell repertoires in COVID-19. Looking at the study overall: The study drew acute and convalescent COVID-19 samples from the United States, Italy and Spain.

Profiled with immunoSEQ multiplex PCR; TCRdb holds only in-frame clones, not every one. The data contain around 470,000 clones, roughly nine tenths of them singletons. The germline CDR1 and CDR2 sequences are MNHEY and SVGAGI. The V and J ends lost 6 bases and 5 bases, in that order; junction bases with no gene match: 9. This CDR3 spans 15 amino acids. The source is a man aged 18 to 35 with COVID-19, enrolled during active disease. The chain uses TRBV6-5 and TRBJ2-5, with TRBD2 matching 10 bases. Sequencing used peripheral blood. This chain's CDR3 is CASRTSGGAGETQYF. The CDR3 DNA is TGTGCCAGCAGAACCAGCGGGGGGGCCGGTGAGACCCAGTACTTC.